A selection of T cell receptor beta chains follows, all from one sample in a study of T cell responses to AZD1222 COVID-19 vaccine. Clones were sequenced by immunoSEQ multiplex PCR, and TCRdb holds only the in-frame ones, with some missing. The sample carries about 100,000 clones, approximately 89% recorded once. The sample in question was peripheral blood, obtained 28 days after the second AZD1222 dose. These receptors were taken from an adult who received the AZD1222 COVID-19 vaccine. CDR3s include the opening cysteine and the closing phenylalanine or tryptophan. D genes are given only for firm matches. Some rows mark clone size as missing; the rest say once, few, many or name a class of expanded clone.

abundance: .; v_gene: TRBV3-1/TRBV3-2; d_gene: TRBD1; j_gene: TRBJ2-1; CDR3aa: CASSQGDRGYNEQFF; CDR3nt: TGTGCCAGCAGCCAAGGGGACAGGGGCTACAATGAGCAGTTCTTC
abundance: .; v_gene: TRBV2; d_gene: .; j_gene: TRBJ1-6; CDR3aa: CASNYGQWTSPLHF; CDR3nt: TGTGCCAGCAATTATGGACAGTGGACGTCACCCCTCCACTTT
abundance: .; v_gene: TRBV7-9; d_gene: .; j_gene: TRBJ2-5; CDR3aa: CASSPSRGEETQYF; CDR3nt: TGTGCCAGCAGCCCCTCCAGGGGGGAGGAGACCCAGTACTTC
abundance: few; v_gene: TRBV19; d_gene: TRBD2; j_gene: TRBJ2-7; CDR3aa: CASSIVGLAYEQYF; CDR3nt: TGTGCCAGTAGTATAGTAGGACTAGCTTACGAGCAGTACTTC
abundance: .; v_gene: TRBV5-6; d_gene: .; j_gene: TRBJ2-6; CDR3aa: CASSSTGNSGANVLTF; CDR3nt: TGTGCCAGCAGCTCTACAGGAAACTCTGGGGCCAACGTCCTGACTTTC
abundance: .; v_gene: TRBV7-8; d_gene: .; j_gene: TRBJ2-7; CDR3aa: CASSPERYEQYF; CDR3nt: TGTGCCAGCAGCCCCGAGCGTTACGAGCAGTACTTC
abundance: .; v_gene: TRBV7-9; d_gene: TRBD2; j_gene: TRBJ2-3; CDR3aa: CASSLNPTSLATDTQYF; CDR3nt: TGTGCCAGCAGCTTAAACCCGACTAGCTTGGCCACAGATACGCAGTATTTT
abundance: .; v_gene: TRBV7-2; d_gene: .; j_gene: TRBJ2-5; CDR3aa: CASSLVAGWETQYF; CDR3nt: TGTGCCAGCAGCTTAGTTGCGGGGTGGGAGACCCAGTACTTC
abundance: few; v_gene: TRBV7-2; d_gene: .; j_gene: TRBJ1-2; CDR3aa: CASSLHPPPDYGYTF; CDR3nt: TGTGCCAGCAGCTTACATCCCCCCCCCGACTATGGCTACACCTTC
abundance: .; v_gene: TRBV19; d_gene: .; j_gene: TRBJ1-5; CDR3aa: CASSMGANQPQHF; CDR3nt: TGTGCCAGTAGTATGGGAGCAAATCAGCCCCAGCATTTT
abundance: .; v_gene: TRBV29-1; d_gene: .; j_gene: TRBJ1-2; CDR3aa: CSVEVPVGYGYTF; CDR3nt: TGCAGCGTTGAAGTGCCTGTGGGTTATGGCTACACCTTC
abundance: .; v_gene: TRBV5-1; d_gene: .; j_gene: TRBJ2-3; CDR3aa: CASGTDTQYF; CDR3nt: TGCGCCAGCGGTACAGATACGCAGTATTTT
abundance: .; v_gene: TRBV6-5; d_gene: TRBD1; j_gene: TRBJ2-1; CDR3aa: CASRPGTGGHEQFF; CDR3nt: TGTGCCAGCAGGCCCGGGACAGGGGGCCATGAGCAGTTCTTC
abundance: .; v_gene: TRBV18; d_gene: .; j_gene: TRBJ1-3; CDR3aa: CASSPGPRSSTIYF; CDR3nt: TGTGCCAGCTCACCAGGACCGAGGAGTAGCACCATATATTTT
abundance: .; v_gene: TRBV6-6; d_gene: .; j_gene: TRBJ2-7; CDR3aa: CASSYTQESYEQYF; CDR3nt: TGTGCCAGCAGTTACACCCAGGAGTCCTACGAGCAGTACTTC
abundance: few; v_gene: TRBV5-1; d_gene: TRBD1; j_gene: TRBJ1-2; CDR3aa: CASSLRQTGTNYGYTF; CDR3nt: TGCGCCAGCAGCTTGCGCCAGACAGGGACCAACTATGGCTACACCTTC
abundance: .; v_gene: TRBV7-2; d_gene: .; j_gene: TRBJ1-1; CDR3aa: CASSLDGALNTEAFF; CDR3nt: TGTGCCAGCAGCTTAGATGGGGCACTGAACACTGAAGCTTTCTTT
abundance: .; v_gene: TRBV5-4; d_gene: TRBD2; j_gene: TRBJ2-1; CDR3aa: CASSQVPGLAGGGEQFF; CDR3nt: TGTGCCAGCAGCCAAGTTCCGGGACTAGCGGGAGGGGGTGAGCAGTTCTTC
abundance: .; v_gene: TRBV29-1; d_gene: TRBD1; j_gene: TRBJ2-1; CDR3aa: CSPYVPGQGSEQFF; CDR3nt: TGCAGCCCCTACGTCCCGGGACAGGGTAGTGAGCAGTTCTTC
abundance: .; v_gene: TRBV7-8; d_gene: TRBD1; j_gene: TRBJ2-7; CDR3aa: CASSPDRGYEQYF; CDR3nt: TGTGCCAGCAGCCCCGACAGGGGGTACGAGCAGTACTTC
abundance: once; v_gene: TRBV7-9; d_gene: .; j_gene: TRBJ1-2; CDR3aa: CASSLSLASNYGYTF; CDR3nt: TGTGCCAGCAGCTTATCCCTAGCATCTAACTATGGCTACACCTTC
abundance: .; v_gene: TRBV29-1; d_gene: TRBD1; j_gene: TRBJ1-2; CDR3aa: CSVETGGAGGYTF; CDR3nt: TGCAGCGTTGAGACAGGGGGCGCGGGTGGCTACACCTTC
abundance: .; v_gene: TRBV30; d_gene: .; j_gene: TRBJ2-7; CDR3aa: CAWSLGSGSYEQYF; CDR3nt: TGTGCCTGGAGTTTAGGCAGTGGATCCTACGAGCAGTACTTC
abundance: once; v_gene: TRBV10-2; d_gene: .; j_gene: TRBJ1-4; CDR3aa: CASSESRLNEKLFF; CDR3nt: TGCGCCAGCAGTGAGTCAAGGCTTAATGAAAAACTGTTTTTT
abundance: .; v_gene: TRBV4-1; d_gene: TRBD1; j_gene: TRBJ1-5; CDR3aa: CASSGDRGGQPQHF; CDR3nt: TGCGCCAGCAGCGGGGACAGGGGAGGTCAGCCCCAGCATTTT
abundance: .; v_gene: TRBV7-7; d_gene: TRBD2; j_gene: TRBJ2-2; CDR3aa: CASSPGLAAAGTGELFF; CDR3nt: TGTGCTAGCAGCCCCGGACTAGCGGCAGCGGGCACCGGGGAGCTGTTTTTT
abundance: .; v_gene: TRBV2; d_gene: .; j_gene: TRBJ2-1; CDR3aa: CASTRAPGSEQFF; CDR3nt: TGTGCCAGCACTCGGGCCCCGGGCAGTGAGCAGTTCTTC
abundance: .; v_gene: TRBV18; d_gene: TRBD1; j_gene: TRBJ1-2; CDR3aa: CASSETGDDYGYTF; CDR3nt: TGTGCCAGCTCAGAGACAGGGGATGACTATGGCTACACCTTC
abundance: .; v_gene: TRBV18; d_gene: .; j_gene: TRBJ2-7; CDR3aa: CASSPGDRIRRYEQYF; CDR3nt: TGTGCCAGCTCACCAGGCGACAGGATTAGAAGATACGAGCAGTACTTC
abundance: .; v_gene: TRBV9; d_gene: .; j_gene: TRBJ2-1; CDR3aa: CASSVEMWEAYNEQFF; CDR3nt: TGTGCCAGCAGCGTAGAGATGTGGGAGGCCTACAATGAGCAGTTCTTC
abundance: .; v_gene: TRBV5-1; d_gene: .; j_gene: TRBJ1-2; CDR3aa: CASSLGQTSYGYTF; CDR3nt: TGCGCCAGCAGCTTGGGGCAGACGTCCTATGGCTACACCTTC
abundance: .; v_gene: TRBV6-2/TRBV6-3; d_gene: .; j_gene: TRBJ1-1; CDR3aa: CASSYSNRYRAFF; CDR3nt: TGTGCCAGCAGTTACTCGAACAGGTATAGAGCTTTCTTT
abundance: .; v_gene: TRBV5-1; d_gene: .; j_gene: TRBJ1-5; CDR3aa: CASSPGTGGMPQHF; CDR3nt: TGCGCCAGCAGCCCCGGGACGGGTGGTATGCCCCAGCATTTT
abundance: .; v_gene: TRBV3-1/TRBV3-2; d_gene: .; j_gene: TRBJ2-7; CDR3aa: CASSQEKAANSYEQYF; CDR3nt: TGTGCCAGCAGCCAAGAAAAGGCAGCGAATTCCTACGAGCAGTACTTC
abundance: .; v_gene: TRBV29-1; d_gene: .; j_gene: TRBJ1-4; CDR3aa: CSVVGDNEKLFF; CDR3nt: TGCAGCGTTGTAGGAGATAATGAAAAACTGTTTTTT
abundance: .; v_gene: TRBV9; d_gene: .; j_gene: TRBJ1-3; CDR3aa: CASSVSTIGGSGNTIYF; CDR3nt: TGTGCCAGCAGCGTATCGACAATAGGGGGCTCTGGAAACACCATATATTTT
abundance: few; v_gene: TRBV21-1; d_gene: .; j_gene: TRBJ1-6; CDR3aa: CASRDLYPDRGLRSYNSPLHF; CDR3nt: TGTGCCAGCAGGGACCTATACCCAGACAGGGGGCTTAGGTCCTATAATTCACCCCTCCACTTT
abundance: .; v_gene: TRBV2; d_gene: TRBD2; j_gene: TRBJ2-3; CDR3aa: CASRPSGEVTQYF; CDR3nt: TGTGCCAGCAGGCCTAGCGGGGAAGTTACGCAGTATTTT
abundance: .; v_gene: TRBV3-1/TRBV3-2; d_gene: .; j_gene: TRBJ2-7; CDR3aa: CATHDVGAGEQYF; CDR3nt: TGTGCCACACACGATGTGGGGGCGGGCGAGCAGTACTTC
abundance: .; v_gene: TRBV7-8; d_gene: .; j_gene: TRBJ1-3; CDR3aa: CASSFSRDNSGNTIYF; CDR3nt: TGTGCCAGCAGCTTCTCCCGGGACAACTCTGGAAACACCATATATTTT
abundance: .; v_gene: TRBV12-3/TRBV12-4; d_gene: .; j_gene: TRBJ2-3; CDR3aa: CASRTTSTDTQYF; CDR3nt: TGTGCCAGCAGAACCACAAGCACAGATACGCAGTATTTT
abundance: .; v_gene: TRBV11-2; d_gene: .; j_gene: TRBJ1-1; CDR3aa: CASSLMGQGATEAFF; CDR3nt: TGTGCCAGCAGCCTTATGGGACAAGGGGCCACTGAAGCTTTCTTT
abundance: .; v_gene: TRBV5-1; d_gene: .; j_gene: TRBJ2-5; CDR3aa: CASSPDSVQETQYF; CDR3nt: TGCGCCAGCAGCCCGGACTCTGTGCAAGAGACCCAGTACTTC
abundance: few; v_gene: TRBV7-3; d_gene: TRBD1; j_gene: TRBJ1-2; CDR3aa: CASSLMEGAFRYGYTF; CDR3nt: TGTGCCAGCAGCTTAATGGAGGGGGCTTTCCGCTATGGCTACACCTTC
abundance: .; v_gene: TRBV28; d_gene: TRBD1; j_gene: TRBJ2-7; CDR3aa: CASSLRDRLYEQYF; CDR3nt: TGTGCCAGCAGTTTACGGGACAGACTCTACGAGCAGTACTTC